The 10 T cell receptor beta chains in this list originate from one sample, sequenced in a study of T cells after yellow fever vaccination. Using its own MiXCR run on the 5' RACE reads, TCRdb lists one record per CDR3 protein. The data show about 350,000 distinct CDR3 sequences, approximately 8% seen once. This material consisted of PBMCs, taken roughly seven weeks after the first yellow fever vaccination. These receptors were obtained from a young man who received the YFV17D yellow fever vaccine.

This clonotype was seen only a few times. The chain is built from TRBV7-8 and TRBJ2-1, with a weak D call TRBD2 (5 bases). This CDR3 is 14 amino acids long. Looked up from germline, CDR1 is SGHVS and CDR2 is FQNEAQ. Trimming stripped 5 bases from V and 9 bases from J, with 17 bases between. The CDR3 region is CASSHESEGPEQFF. The CDR3 nucleotides are TGTGCCAGCAGCCACGAATCCGAGGGTCCTGAGCAGTTCTTC.

The chain combines TRBV10-2 with TRBJ1-1, with D perhaps TRBD1 (6 bases). The CDR3 loop spans 15 amino acids. Germline CDR1 reads WSHSY; CDR2 reads SAAADI. The germline V and J ends were trimmed by 3 bases and 3 bases, with 14 bases remaining between them. The CDR3 region is CASSEAGTPYTEAFF. The CDR3 DNA reads as TGCGCCAGCAGTGAAGCCGGGACACCTTACACTGAAGCTTTCTTT.

This clonotype appeared a few times. The gene calls are TRBV7-3 and TRBJ2-5; D is possibly TRBD1 or TRBD2 (5 bases each). The V gene lost 4 bases and the J gene lost 0 bases, with 6 bases spanning the gap. Germline lookup yields CDR1 SGHTA and CDR2 FQGTGA. The CDR3 length is 13 residues. DNA for the CDR3: TGTGCCAGCAGCTCGGGACACCAAGAGACCCAGTACTTC. Its protein product is CASSSGHQETQYF.

This clonotype came up a few times. The chain combines TRBV12-3 or TRBV12-4 with TRBJ2-1; possible D gene TRBD2, 5 bases. The CDR3 spans 13 residues. Trimming shortened V by 8 bases and J by 1 base, and 9 bases separated the two germline ends. The CDR3 DNA reads as TGTGCCAGCGGATTAGCGTCCTACAATGAGCAGTTCTTC. It specifies CASGLASYNEQFF.

This clonotype was found a few times. V and J are TRBV27 and TRBJ1-2, with a possible D match to TRBD1 (5 bases). V lost 5 bases to trimming and J lost 8 bases, with 18 bases between them. The CDR3 runs to 14 residues. Germline CDR1 reads MNHEY; CDR2 reads SMNVEV (reference sequence). Written as DNA, the CDR3 is TGTGCCAGCAGTCCCCTAGGCGGGGCCCCCGGCTACACCTTC. Translated: CASSPLGGAPGYTF.

This clonotype occurred a few times. This chain joins TRBV5-1 and TRBJ1-5; the D gene is possibly TRBD1 (5 bases). This CDR3 is 13 amino acids long. CDR1 is SGHRS, CDR2 YFSETQ, per germline. The ends were cut back, 4 bases at V and 11 bases at J, with 16 bases in the middle. The CDR3, as DNA: TGCGCCAGCAGCCCGCCGGGTAGGGGAACCCAGCATTTT. This codes for CASSPPGRGTQHF. The variable domain in full, completed from reference TRBV5-1 and TRBJ1-5, reads KAGVTQTPRYLIKTRGQQVTLSCSPISGHRSVSWYQQTPGQGLQFLFEYFSETQRNKGNFPGRFSGRQFSNSRSEMNVSTLELGDSALYLCASSPPGRGTQHFGDGTRLSIL.

Ten or more counts support this clonotype. The chain carries TRBV12-3 or TRBV12-4 and TRBJ2-1; tentative D call: TRBD1 (5 bases). The CDR3 spans 12 residues. Trimming shortened V by 6 bases and J by 9 bases, and 12 bases separated the two germline ends. The CDR3 is CASSRDSSEQFF. In nucleotides, the CDR3 is TGTGCCAGCAGCAGGGATTCGAGTGAGCAGTTCTTC.

The chain is built from TRBV5-1 and TRBJ2-3; no clear D gene. With 4 bases removed from V and 0 bases from J, the gap between germline ends came to 12 bases. CDR1 and CDR2 from the germline V gene are SGHRS and YFSETQ. CDR3 size: 15 residues. CDR3 amino acids: CASSARSDSTDTQYF. As DNA, the CDR3 is TGCGCCAGCAGCGCACGGAGCGATAGCACAGATACGCAGTATTTT.

CDR3 loop: CSASRGLALEQFF. In nucleotides, the CDR3 is TGCAGTGCTTCCAGGGGACTAGCTCTCGAGCAGTTCTTC. V is TRBV20-1 and J is TRBJ2-1; TRBD2 aligns across 9 bases. V was clipped by 5 bases and J by 10 bases; unmatched bases: 9. The CDR3 sequence is 13 residues long. Germline V gene lookup returns CDR1 DFQATT and CDR2 SNEGSKA (reference sequence).

This clonotype was seen more than once but under ten times. The V and J genes are TRBV25-1 and TRBJ2-7, with D possibly being TRBD2 (6 bases). Trimming removed 3 bases from V and 3 bases from J, with 12 bases in between. The CDR3 has 14 residues. Germline V gene sequence: CDR1 MGHDK, CDR2 SYGVNS. The CDR3 nucleotides read TGTGCCAGCAGTGATGCGGGGTCGAGCTACGAGCAGTACTTC. It encodes CASSDAGSSYEQYF.